Listed below are T cell receptor beta chains from one sample, sequenced in a study of T cell changes during pregnancy in multiple sclerosis. The repertoire was sequenced with immunoSEQ multiplex PCR; TCRdb's copy has only in-frame clones and lacks some. The table records tens of thousands of clones, around nine tenths of them present only once. The sequencing used CD4+ T cells from peripheral blood mononuclear cells, collected before pregnancy. The receptors were sampled from a female donor with multiple sclerosis, enrolled in a pregnancy study. Each CDR3 is given without its conserved first and last residue.

TRBV6-1	11	TRBJ1-5	ASSVIGDQPQH
TRBV5-1	13	TRBJ2-4	ASSLPQGAKNIQY
TRBV4-2	13	TRBJ2-5	ASSQQGLAEETQY
TRBV5-4	15	TRBJ1-1	ASSGGTGGSGYTEAF
TRBV29-1	11	TRBJ2-1	SVSAAGYNEQF
TRBV4-3	13	TRBJ2-7	ASSQGPGLSYEQY
TRBV19	13	TRBJ2-3	ASSKTSGVQDTQY
TRBV19	12	TRBJ2-5	ASSTRDRQETQY
TRBV7-2	14	TRBJ1-6	ASSRGGGVSNSPLH
TRBV10-3	11	TRBJ1-1	AISAQENTEAF
TRBV11-3	14	TRBJ2-1	ASSHGTSGSYNEQF
TRBV5-4	14	TRBJ2-1	ASSPAAGSSYNEQF
TRBV5-1	13	TRBJ2-3	ASSLGGVTGDTQY
TRBV2	12	TRBJ1-5	ASRDRSSNQPQH
TRBV4-1	16	TRBJ1-2	ASSRLGTGTGSVYGYT
TRBV27	14	TRBJ2-3	ASSSTSKFSTDTQY
TRBV4-2	13	TRBJ2-7	ASSQDRVLGPRQY
TRBV29-1	9	TRBJ1-2	SGGQDYGYT
TRBV11-3	14	TRBJ2-5	ASSPSGTRAQETQY
TRBV15	14	TRBJ1-5	ATSRTVLAGGQPQH
TRBV29-1	11	TRBJ1-4	SVGVGTGEKLF
TRBV5-4	13	TRBJ2-5	ASSRPSSGEETQY
TRBV6-5	11	TRBJ1-2	ASREGGPYGYT
TRBV6-5	10	TRBJ2-1	ASSSFGLKQF
TRBV9	16	TRBJ2-7	ASSVGPSGMPERDEQY
TRBV5-5	10	TRBJ2-3	ASSSLTDTQY
TRBV19	14	TRBJ2-1	ASSIDLTFSYNEQF
TRBV30	12	TRBJ1-6	AWSPGQNNSPLH